The rows below give T cell receptor beta chains drawn from one sample of a study of T cell responses to AZD1222 COVID-19 vaccine. The repertoire was sequenced with immunoSEQ multiplex PCR; TCRdb's copy has only in-frame clones and lacks some. In the table there are approximately 80,000 clones, around 90% of which are singletons. The sequencing here drew on peripheral blood, taken on day 0 of AZD1222 vaccination. Every receptor here comes from an adult in good health. The CDR3 runs from the conserved cysteine through the conserved F or W. D genes are given only for firm matches. A clone size is listed for some rows: how often the clone was seen (once, few, many), or a class if it is expanded.

TRBD2 | - | TRBJ2-2 | 16 | TRBV28 | CASISTSGRAPGELFF | TGTGCCAGCATATCCACTAGCGGGAGGGCCCCCGGGGAGCTGTTTTTT
- | - | TRBJ2-2 | 15 | TRBV5-1 | CASSLVAGRTGELFF | TGCGCCAGCAGCTTGGTGGCGGGGAGAACCGGGGAGCTGTTTTTT
TRBD2 | - | TRBJ2-1 | 15 | TRBV14 | CASSRGLPFASEQFF | TGTGCCAGCAGCCGGGGACTACCGTTCGCCTCTGAGCAGTTCTTC
TRBD2 | - | TRBJ2-2 | 12 | TRBV27 | CASSREGNKLFF | TGTGCCAGCAGCCGGGAGGGAAATAAGCTGTTTTTT
- | - | TRBJ2-3 | 13 | TRBV3-1/TRBV3-2 | CASSPPGADTQYF | TGTGCCAGCAGCCCTCCGGGCGCAGATACGCAGTATTTT
TRBD1 | - | TRBJ2-1 | 15 | TRBV6-5 | CASSSGTGNYNEQFF | TGTGCCAGCAGTTCCGGGACAGGGAATTACAATGAGCAGTTCTTC
- | - | TRBJ1-3 | 14 | TRBV18 | CASSPSGFQDTIYF | TGTGCCAGCTCACCATCAGGCTTCCAGGACACCATATATTTT
- | few | TRBJ1-3 | 14 | TRBV5-1 | CASSLSGSGNTIYF | TGCGCCAGCAGCTTGTCAGGGTCTGGAAACACCATATATTTT
- | - | TRBJ1-6 | 13 | TRBV3-1/TRBV3-2 | CASSQGSVSPLHF | TGTGCCAGCAGCCAAGGTTCGGTATCACCCCTCCACTTT
TRBD1 | - | TRBJ1-4 | 14 | TRBV5-1 | CASSSGQGGEKLFF | TGCGCCAGCAGCTCCGGACAGGGGGGCGAAAAACTGTTTTTT
- | - | TRBJ2-5 | 15 | TRBV6-1 | CASSEYRRSQETQYF | TGTGCCAGCAGTGAATATAGGCGGAGCCAAGAGACCCAGTACTTC
- | - | TRBJ1-4 | 13 | TRBV7-9 | CASSPRDEEKLFF | TGTGCCAGCAGCCCTCGGGACGAGGAAAAACTGTTTTTT
- | - | TRBJ2-5 | 14 | TRBV28 | CASKTGGAQETQYF | TGTGCCAGCAAAACAGGGGGGGCCCAAGAGACCCAGTACTTC
- | once | TRBJ1-5 | 14 | TRBV5-1 | CASSLEGTNQPQHF | TGCGCCAGCAGCTTGGAGGGGACGAATCAGCCCCAGCATTTT
- | - | TRBJ2-1 | 12 | TRBV19 | CASSITGNEQFF | TGTGCCAGTAGTATAACGGGGAATGAGCAGTTCTTC
- | - | TRBJ2-7 | 13 | TRBV3-1/TRBV3-2 | CASSQGRGYEQYF | TGTGCCAGCAGCCAAGGTCGAGGGTACGAGCAGTACTTC
- | - | TRBJ1-5 | 16 | TRBV15 | CATSLQDTHSNQPQHF | TGTGCCACCAGCCTACAGGATACTCATAGCAATCAGCCCCAGCATTTT
- | - | TRBJ2-7 | 12 | TRBV12-3/TRBV12-4 | CASSEAGYEQYF | TGTGCCAGCAGTGAGGCTGGATACGAGCAGTACTTC
- | - | TRBJ1-2 | 14 | TRBV19 | CASSIFGGNYGYTF | TGTGCCAGTAGTATCTTCGGGGGAAACTATGGCTACACCTTC
- | - | TRBJ1-1 | 14 | TRBV5-8 | CASSLGWGATEAFF | TGTGCCAGCAGCTTGGGTTGGGGGGCCACTGAAGCTTTCTTT
TRBD1 | - | TRBJ1-6 | 15 | TRBV18 | CASSLRGGQGAPLHF | TGTGCCAGCTCACTGCGGGGGGGACAGGGAGCACCCCTCCACTTT
- | once | TRBJ1-6 | 12 | TRBV6-5 | CASNSPGSPLHF | TGTGCCAGCAACAGCCCGGGTTCACCCCTCCACTTT
TRBD2 | - | TRBJ2-3 | 14 | TRBV6-5 | CASRGLAGTDTQYF | TGTGCCAGCAGGGGACTAGCTGGGACAGATACGCAGTATTTT
TRBD1 | - | TRBJ1-2 | 15 | TRBV19 | CASSPGTGRNYGYTF | TGTGCCAGTAGTCCTGGGACAGGAAGAAACTATGGCTACACCTTC
TRBD2 | - | TRBJ2-5 | 17 | TRBV5-5 | CASSPAGGPGLRETQYF | TGTGCCAGCAGCCCGGCGGGGGGGCCGGGGCTCCGGGAGACCCAGTACTTC